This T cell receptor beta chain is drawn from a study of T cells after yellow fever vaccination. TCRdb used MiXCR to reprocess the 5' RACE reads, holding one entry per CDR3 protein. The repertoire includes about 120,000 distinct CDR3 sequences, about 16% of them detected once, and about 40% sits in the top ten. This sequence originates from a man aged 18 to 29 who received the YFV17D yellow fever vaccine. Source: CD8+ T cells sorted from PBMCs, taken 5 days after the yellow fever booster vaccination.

In DNA form, the CDR3 reads TGTGCCAGCAGTGCACTCCGGGACAGGGGGGACACCGGGGAGCTGTTTTTT. It yields the protein CASSALRDRGDTGELFF. The rearrangement uses TRBV27 and TRBJ2-2, with 11 bases aligning to TRBD1. The junction had 8 bases not matched to a gene; V was cut back by 5 bases and J by 3 bases. Germline V gene data show CDR1 as MNHEY and CDR2 as SMNVEV (reference sequence). The CDR3 consists of 17 residues.